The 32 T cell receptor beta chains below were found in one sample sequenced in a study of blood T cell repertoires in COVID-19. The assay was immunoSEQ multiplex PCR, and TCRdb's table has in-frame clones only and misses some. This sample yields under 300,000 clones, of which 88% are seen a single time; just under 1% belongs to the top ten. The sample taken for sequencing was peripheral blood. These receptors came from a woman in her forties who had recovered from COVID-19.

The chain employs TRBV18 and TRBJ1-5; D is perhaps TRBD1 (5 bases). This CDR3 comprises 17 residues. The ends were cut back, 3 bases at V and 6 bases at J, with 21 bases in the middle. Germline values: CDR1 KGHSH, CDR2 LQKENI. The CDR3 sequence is CASSPVSPGSGGQPQHF. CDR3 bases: TGTGCCAGCTCACCGGTCTCGCCCGGGTCGGGGGGTCAGCCCCAGCATTTT.

The chain's CDR3 is CASSFGTGYEQYF. The CDR3, as DNA: TGTGCCAGCAGCTTCGGGACAGGATACGAGCAGTACTTC. The chain is built from TRBV5-6 and TRBJ2-7, with TRBD1 identical over 8 bases. The length of the CDR3 is 13 residues. Germline CDR1 is SGHDT and CDR2 is YYEEEE. The trim removed 2 bases at V and 4 bases at J, leaving 2 bases unmatched.

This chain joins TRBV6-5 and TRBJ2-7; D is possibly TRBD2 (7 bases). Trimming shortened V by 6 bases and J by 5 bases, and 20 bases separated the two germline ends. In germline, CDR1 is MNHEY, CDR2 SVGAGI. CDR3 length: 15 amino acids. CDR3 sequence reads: CASSRYGVGGHEQYF. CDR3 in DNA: TGTGCCAGCAGCCGATACGGGGTGGGGGGGCACGAGCAGTACTTC.

The CDR3 DNA is TGTGCCTGGAGTCCCGGGGTGGGGGGCTACACCTTC. Protein sequence: CAWSPGVGGYTF. V gene TRBV30 combines with J gene TRBJ1-2; D not certain. The CDR3 covers 12 residues. The V end lost 2 bases, the J end lost 8 bases, and 12 bases lay between the germline ends. Germline V CDR1 and CDR2: GTSNPN, SVGIG (reference sequence).

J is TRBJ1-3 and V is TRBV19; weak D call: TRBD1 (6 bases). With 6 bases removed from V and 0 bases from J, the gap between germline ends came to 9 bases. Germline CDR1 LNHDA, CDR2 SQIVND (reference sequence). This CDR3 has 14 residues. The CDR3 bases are TGTGCCAGTAGGGGGGCAGACTCTGGAAACACCATATATTTT. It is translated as CASRGADSGNTIYF. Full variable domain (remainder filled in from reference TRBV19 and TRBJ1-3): DGGITQSPKYLFRKEGQNVTLSCEQNLNHDAMYWYRQDPGQGLRLIYYSQIVNDFQKGDIAEGYSVSREKKESFPLTVTSAQKNPTAFYLCASRGADSGNTIYFGEGSWLTVV.

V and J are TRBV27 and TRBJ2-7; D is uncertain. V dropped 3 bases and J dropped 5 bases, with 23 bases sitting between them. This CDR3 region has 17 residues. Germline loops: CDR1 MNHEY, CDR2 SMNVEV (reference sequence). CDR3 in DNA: TGTGCCAGCAGTTTGCCCCAGTTCGGCGGCAAGTGGAACGAGCAGTACTTC. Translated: CASSLPQFGGKWNEQYF.

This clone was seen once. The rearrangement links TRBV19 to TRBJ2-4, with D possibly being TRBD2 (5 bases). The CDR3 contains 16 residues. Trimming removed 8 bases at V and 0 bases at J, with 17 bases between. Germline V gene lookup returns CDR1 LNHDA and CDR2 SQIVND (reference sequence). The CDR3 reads CASGGLAGLAKNIQYF. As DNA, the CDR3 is TGTGCCAGTGGAGGTCTAGCAGGTCTAGCCAAAAACATTCAGTACTTC.

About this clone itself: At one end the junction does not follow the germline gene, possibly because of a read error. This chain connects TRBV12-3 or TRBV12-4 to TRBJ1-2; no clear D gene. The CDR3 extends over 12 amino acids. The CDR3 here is CASSLWQSQVLF. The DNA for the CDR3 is TGTGCCAGCAGTTTATGGCAGTCCCAGGTCCTCTTC.

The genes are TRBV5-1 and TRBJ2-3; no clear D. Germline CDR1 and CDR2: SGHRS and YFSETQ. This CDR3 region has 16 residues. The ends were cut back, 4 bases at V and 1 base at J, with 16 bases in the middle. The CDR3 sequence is CASSLRFQTGTDTQYF. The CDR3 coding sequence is TGCGCCAGCAGCCTTCGGTTCCAAACCGGCACAGATACGCAGTATTTT.

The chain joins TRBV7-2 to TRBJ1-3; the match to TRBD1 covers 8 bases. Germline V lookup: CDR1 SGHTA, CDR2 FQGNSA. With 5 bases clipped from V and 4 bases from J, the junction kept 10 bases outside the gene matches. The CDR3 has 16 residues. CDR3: CASSHPDRVRGNTIYF. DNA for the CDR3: TGTGCCAGCAGCCACCCGGACAGGGTGAGAGGAAACACCATATATTTT.

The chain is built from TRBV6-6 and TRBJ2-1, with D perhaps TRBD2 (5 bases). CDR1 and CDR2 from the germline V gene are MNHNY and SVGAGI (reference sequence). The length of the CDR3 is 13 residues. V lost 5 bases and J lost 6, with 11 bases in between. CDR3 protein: CASSKLGPNEQFF. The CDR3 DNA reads TGTGCCAGCAGTAAACTAGGGCCCAATGAGCAGTTCTTC.

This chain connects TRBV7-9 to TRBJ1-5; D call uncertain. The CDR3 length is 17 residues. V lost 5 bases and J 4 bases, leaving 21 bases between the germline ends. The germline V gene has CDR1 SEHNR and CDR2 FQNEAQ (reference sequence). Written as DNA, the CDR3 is TGTGCCAGCAGCCAATCCTCTATGGGCAGGCTTAATCAGCCCCAGCATTTT. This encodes CASSQSSMGRLNQPQHF. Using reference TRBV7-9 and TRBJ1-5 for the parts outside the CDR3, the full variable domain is DTGVSQNPRHKITKRGQNVTFRCDPISEHNRLYWYRQTLGQGPEFLTYFQNEAQLEKSRLLSDRFSAERPKGSFSTLEIQRTEQGDSAMYLCASSQSSMGRLNQPQHFGDGTRLSIL.

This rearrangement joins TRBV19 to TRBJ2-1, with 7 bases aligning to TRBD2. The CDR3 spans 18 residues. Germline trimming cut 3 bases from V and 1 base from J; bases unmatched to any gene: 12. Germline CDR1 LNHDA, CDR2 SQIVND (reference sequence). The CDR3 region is CASSIGPLADTSYNEQFF. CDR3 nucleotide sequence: TGTGCCAGTAGTATTGGGCCGCTAGCGGACACGTCCTACAATGAGCAGTTCTTC.

Here the CDR3 DNA reads TGTGCCAGCAGTTACTTCGGGACAACCTCCTACGAGCAGTACTTC. As protein: CASSYFGTTSYEQYF. The V gene is TRBV6-5, the J gene TRBJ2-7; a weak D match, TRBD1 (6 bases). Trimming stripped 1 base from V and 0 bases from J, with 10 bases between. The germline CDR1 and CDR2 sequences are MNHEY and SVGAGI. This CDR3 region has 15 residues.

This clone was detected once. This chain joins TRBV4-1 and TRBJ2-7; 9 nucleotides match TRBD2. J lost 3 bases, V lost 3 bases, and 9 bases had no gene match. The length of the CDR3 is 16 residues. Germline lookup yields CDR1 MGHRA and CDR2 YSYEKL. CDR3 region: CASSHPRGSGSYEQYF. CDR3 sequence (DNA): TGCGCCAGCAGCCACCCCCGGGGTAGCGGGAGCTACGAGCAGTACTTC.

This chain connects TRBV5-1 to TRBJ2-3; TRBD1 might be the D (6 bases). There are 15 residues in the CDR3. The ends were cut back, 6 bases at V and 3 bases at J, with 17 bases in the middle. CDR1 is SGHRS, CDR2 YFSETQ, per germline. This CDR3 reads CASNLGGGRTDTQYF. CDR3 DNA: TGCGCCAGCAACCTAGGTGGGGGCAGGACAGATACGCAGTATTTT.

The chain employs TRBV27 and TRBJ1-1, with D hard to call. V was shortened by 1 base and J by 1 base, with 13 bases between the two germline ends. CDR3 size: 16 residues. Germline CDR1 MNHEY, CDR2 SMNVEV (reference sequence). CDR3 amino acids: CASSLFGQVSNTEAFF. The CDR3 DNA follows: TGTGCCAGCAGTTTATTCGGCCAGGTGTCGAACACTGAAGCTTTCTTT.

Here the CDR3 DNA reads TGCGCCAGCAGCCATGGGACAGGGAGTGAAAAACTGTTTTTT. Protein sequence: CASSHGTGSEKLFF. The rearrangement joins TRBV4-3 to TRBJ1-4; 9 bases match TRBD1. The CDR3 extends over 14 amino acids. V dropped 3 bases and J dropped 7; count of bases not matched to a gene: 3. Germline V gives CDR1 LGHNA, CDR2 YSLEER.

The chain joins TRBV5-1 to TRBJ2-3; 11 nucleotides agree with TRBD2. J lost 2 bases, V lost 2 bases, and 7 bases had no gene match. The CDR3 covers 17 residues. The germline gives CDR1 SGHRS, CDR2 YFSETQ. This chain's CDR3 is CASSFFLAGGPTDTQYF. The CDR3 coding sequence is TGCGCCAGCAGCTTTTTCCTAGCGGGAGGACCCACAGATACGCAGTATTTT.

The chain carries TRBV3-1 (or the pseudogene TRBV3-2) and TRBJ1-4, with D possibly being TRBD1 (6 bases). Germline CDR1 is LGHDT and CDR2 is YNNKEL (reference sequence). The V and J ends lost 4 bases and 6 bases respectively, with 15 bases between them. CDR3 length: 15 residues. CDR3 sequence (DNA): TGTGCCAGCAGCCCGGACAGCCTACTTTATGAAAAACTGTTTTTT. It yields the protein CASSPDSLLYEKLFF.

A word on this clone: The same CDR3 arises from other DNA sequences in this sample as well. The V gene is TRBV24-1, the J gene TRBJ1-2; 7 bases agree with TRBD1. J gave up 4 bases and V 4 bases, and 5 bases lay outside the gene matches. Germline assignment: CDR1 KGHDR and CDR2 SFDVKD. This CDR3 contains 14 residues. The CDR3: CATSDPGQAYGYTF. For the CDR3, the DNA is TGTGCCACCAGTGACCCCGGACAGGCCTATGGCTACACCTTC.

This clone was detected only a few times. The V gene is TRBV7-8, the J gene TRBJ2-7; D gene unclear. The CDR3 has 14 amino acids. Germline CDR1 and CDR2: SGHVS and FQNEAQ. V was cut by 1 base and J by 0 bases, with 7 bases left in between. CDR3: CASSLGPGSYEQYF. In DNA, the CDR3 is TGTGCCAGCAGCTTAGGTCCAGGCTCCTACGAGCAGTACTTC.

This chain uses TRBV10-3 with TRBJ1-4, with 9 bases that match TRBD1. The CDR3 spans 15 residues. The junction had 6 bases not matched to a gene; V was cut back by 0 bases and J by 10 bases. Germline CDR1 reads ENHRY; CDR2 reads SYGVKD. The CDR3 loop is CAISESGTGIGKLFF. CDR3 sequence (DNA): TGTGCCATCAGTGAGTCCGGGACAGGGATAGGAAAACTGTTTTTT.

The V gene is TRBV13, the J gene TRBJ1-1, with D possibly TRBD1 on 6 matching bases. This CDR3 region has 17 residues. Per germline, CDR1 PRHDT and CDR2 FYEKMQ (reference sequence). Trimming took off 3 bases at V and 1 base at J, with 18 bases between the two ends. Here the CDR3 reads CASSFHSGQPKNTEAFF. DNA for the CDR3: TGTGCCAGCAGCTTCCACAGTGGACAGCCAAAGAACACTGAAGCTTTCTTT.

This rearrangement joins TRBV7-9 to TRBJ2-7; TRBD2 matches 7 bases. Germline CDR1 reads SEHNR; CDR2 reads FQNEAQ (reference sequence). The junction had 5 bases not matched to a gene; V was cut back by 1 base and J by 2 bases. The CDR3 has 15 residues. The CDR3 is CASSLVGREAYEQYF. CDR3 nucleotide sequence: TGTGCCAGCAGCTTAGTGGGGAGGGAAGCCTACGAGCAGTACTTC.

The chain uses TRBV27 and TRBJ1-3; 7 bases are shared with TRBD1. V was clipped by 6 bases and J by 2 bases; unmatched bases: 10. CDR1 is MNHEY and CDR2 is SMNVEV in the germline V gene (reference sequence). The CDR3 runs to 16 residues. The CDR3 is CASSRQGARAGNTIYF. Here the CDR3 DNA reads TGTGCCAGCAGCCGACAGGGCGCCAGGGCTGGAAACACCATATATTTT.

CDR3 protein: CAISERDSGGQPQHF. The CDR3 bases are TGTGCCATCAGTGAACGGGACAGCGGGGGTCAGCCCCAGCATTTT. V and J are TRBV10-3 and TRBJ1-5; 7 nucleotides agree with TRBD1. The germline CDR1 and CDR2 sequences are ENHRY and SYGVKD. CDR3 length: 15 residues. J gave up 6 bases and V 3 bases, and 8 bases lay outside the gene matches.

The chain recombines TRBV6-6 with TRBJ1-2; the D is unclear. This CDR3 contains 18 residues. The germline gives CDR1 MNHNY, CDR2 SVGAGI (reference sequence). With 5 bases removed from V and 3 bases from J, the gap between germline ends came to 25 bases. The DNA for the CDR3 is TGTGCCAGCAGTCCTCCTGCGGTAAGGAGCGGAAAGGACTATGGCTACACCTTC. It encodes CASSPPAVRSGKDYGYTF.

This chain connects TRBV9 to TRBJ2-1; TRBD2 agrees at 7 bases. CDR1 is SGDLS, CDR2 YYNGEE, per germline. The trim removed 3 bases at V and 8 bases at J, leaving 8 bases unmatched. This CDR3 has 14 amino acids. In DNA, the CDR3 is TGTGCCAGCAGCGGACTAGCCTTTTCCGATGAGCAGTTCTTC. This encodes CASSGLAFSDEQFF.

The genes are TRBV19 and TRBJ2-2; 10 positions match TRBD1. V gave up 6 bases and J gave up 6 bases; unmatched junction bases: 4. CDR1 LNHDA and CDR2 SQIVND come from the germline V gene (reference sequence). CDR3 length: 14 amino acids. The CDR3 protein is CASRGTGVAGELFF. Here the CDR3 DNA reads TGTGCCAGTAGAGGGACAGGGGTTGCCGGGGAGCTGTTTTTT.

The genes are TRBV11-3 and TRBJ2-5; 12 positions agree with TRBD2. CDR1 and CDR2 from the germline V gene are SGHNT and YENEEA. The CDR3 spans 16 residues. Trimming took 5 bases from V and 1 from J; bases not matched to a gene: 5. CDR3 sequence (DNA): TGTGCCAGCAGCCCGACTAGCGGGAGCTCCCAAGAGACCCAGTACTTC. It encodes CASSPTSGSSQETQYF.

The CDR3 coding sequence is TGTGCCAGCAGCTTGGGGGACAGGGAATCGGGCGAGCAGTACTTC. Its translation: CASSLGDRESGEQYF. The chain employs TRBV7-2 and TRBJ2-7; 9 bases agree with TRBD1. CDR3 length: 15 amino acids. CDR1 is SGHTA, CDR2 FQGNSA, per germline. The V gene end was trimmed by 3 bases and the J gene end by 6 bases; junction bases not matched to a gene: 9.